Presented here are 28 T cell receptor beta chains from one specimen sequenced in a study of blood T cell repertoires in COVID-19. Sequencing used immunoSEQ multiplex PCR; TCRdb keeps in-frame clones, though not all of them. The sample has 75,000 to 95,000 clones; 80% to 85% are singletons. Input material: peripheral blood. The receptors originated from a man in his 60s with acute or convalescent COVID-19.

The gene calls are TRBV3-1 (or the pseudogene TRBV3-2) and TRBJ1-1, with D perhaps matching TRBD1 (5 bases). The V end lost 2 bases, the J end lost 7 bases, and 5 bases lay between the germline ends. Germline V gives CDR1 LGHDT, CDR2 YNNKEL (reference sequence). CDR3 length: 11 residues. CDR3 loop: CASSQQGEAFF. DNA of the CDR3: TGTGCCAGCAGCCAACAGGGTGAAGCTTTCTTT.

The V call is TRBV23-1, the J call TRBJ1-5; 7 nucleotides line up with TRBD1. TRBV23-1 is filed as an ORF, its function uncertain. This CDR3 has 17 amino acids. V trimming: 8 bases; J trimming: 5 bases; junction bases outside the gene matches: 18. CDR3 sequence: CASSFPSQGKMDQPQHF. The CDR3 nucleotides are TGCGCCAGCTCCTTTCCTTCACAGGGGAAAATGGATCAGCCCCAGCATTTT.

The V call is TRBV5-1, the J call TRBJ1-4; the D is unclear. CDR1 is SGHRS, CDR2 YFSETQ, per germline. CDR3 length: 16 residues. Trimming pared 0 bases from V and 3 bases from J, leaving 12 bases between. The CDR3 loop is CASSLGGSGANEKLFF. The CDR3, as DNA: TGCGCCAGCAGCTTGGGAGGGTCGGGTGCTAATGAAAAACTGTTTTTT.

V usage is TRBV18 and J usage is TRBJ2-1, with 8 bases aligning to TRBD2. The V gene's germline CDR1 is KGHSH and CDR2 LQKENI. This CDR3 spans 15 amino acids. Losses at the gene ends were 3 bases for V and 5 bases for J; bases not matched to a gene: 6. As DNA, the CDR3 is TGTGCCAGCTCACCCGCGGGGGGCCCTCACAATGAGCAGTTCTTC. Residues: CASSPAGGPHNEQFF. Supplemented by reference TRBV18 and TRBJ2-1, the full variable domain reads NAGVMQNPRHLVRRRGQEARLRCSPMKGHSHVYWYRQLPEEGLKFMVYLQKENIIDESGMPKERFSAEFPKEGPSILRIQQVVRGDSAAYFCASSPAGGPHNEQFFGPGTRLTVL.

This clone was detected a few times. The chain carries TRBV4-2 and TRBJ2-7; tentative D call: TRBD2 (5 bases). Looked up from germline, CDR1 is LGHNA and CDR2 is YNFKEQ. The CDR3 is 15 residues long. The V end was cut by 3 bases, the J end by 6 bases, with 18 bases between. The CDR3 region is CASSQDLGGVREQYF. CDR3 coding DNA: TGTGCCAGCAGCCAGGACTTAGGCGGAGTGCGCGAGCAGTACTTC.

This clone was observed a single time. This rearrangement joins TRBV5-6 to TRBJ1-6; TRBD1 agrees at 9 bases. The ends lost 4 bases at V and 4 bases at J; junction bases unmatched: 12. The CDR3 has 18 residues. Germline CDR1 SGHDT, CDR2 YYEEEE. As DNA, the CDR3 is TGTGCCAGCAGCCCGGGACAGGGCGCAACCTTGTATAATTCACCCCTCCACTTT. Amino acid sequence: CASSPGQGATLYNSPLHF.

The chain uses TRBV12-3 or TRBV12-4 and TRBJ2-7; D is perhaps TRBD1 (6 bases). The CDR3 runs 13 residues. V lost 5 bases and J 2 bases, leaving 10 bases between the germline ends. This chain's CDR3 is CASSQGQTYEQYF. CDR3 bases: TGTGCCAGCAGTCAAGGACAGACCTACGAGCAGTACTTC.

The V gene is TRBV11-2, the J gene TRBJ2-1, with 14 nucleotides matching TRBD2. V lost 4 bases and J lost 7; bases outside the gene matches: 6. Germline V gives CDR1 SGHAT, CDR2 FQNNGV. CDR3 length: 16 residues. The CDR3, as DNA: TGTGCCAGCAGCTATCGACTAGCGGGGGGGCTTAATGAGCAGTTCTTC. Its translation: CASSYRLAGGLNEQFF.

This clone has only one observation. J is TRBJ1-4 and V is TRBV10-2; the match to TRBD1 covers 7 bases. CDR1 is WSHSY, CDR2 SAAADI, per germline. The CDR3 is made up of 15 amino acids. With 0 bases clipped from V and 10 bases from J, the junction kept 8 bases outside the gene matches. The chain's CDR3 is CASSESSGGYGKLFF. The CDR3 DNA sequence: TGCGCCAGCAGTGAGTCTTCAGGGGGTTATGGAAAACTGTTTTTT.

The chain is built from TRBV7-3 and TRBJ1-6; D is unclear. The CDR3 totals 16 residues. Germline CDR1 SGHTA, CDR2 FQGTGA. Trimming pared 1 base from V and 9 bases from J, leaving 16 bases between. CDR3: CASSLNPTAGGSPLHF. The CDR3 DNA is TGTGCCAGCAGCTTAAATCCGACGGCGGGAGGTTCACCCCTCCACTTT. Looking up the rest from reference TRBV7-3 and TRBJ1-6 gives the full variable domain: GAGVSQTPSNKVTEKGKYVELRCDPISGHTALYWYRQSLGQGPEFLIYFQGTGAADDSGLPNDRFFAVRPEGSVSTLKIQRTERGDSAVYLCASSLNPTAGGSPLHFGNGTRLTVT.

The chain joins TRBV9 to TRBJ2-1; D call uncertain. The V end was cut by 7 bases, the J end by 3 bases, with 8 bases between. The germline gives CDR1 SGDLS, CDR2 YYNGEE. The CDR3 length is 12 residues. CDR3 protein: CASGDSYNEQFF. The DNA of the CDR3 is TGTGCCAGCGGTGATAGCTACAATGAGCAGTTCTTC. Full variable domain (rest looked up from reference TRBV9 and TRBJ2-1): DSGVTQTPKHLITATGQRVTLRCSPRSGDLSVYWYQQSLDQGLQFLIQYYNGEERAKGNILERFSAQQFPDLHSELNLSSLELGDSALYFCASGDSYNEQFFGPGTRLTVL.

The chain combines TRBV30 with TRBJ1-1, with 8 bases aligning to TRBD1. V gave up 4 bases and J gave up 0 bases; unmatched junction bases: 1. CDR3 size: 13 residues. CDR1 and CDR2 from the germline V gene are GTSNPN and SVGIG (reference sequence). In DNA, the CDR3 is TGTGCCTGGACGGGACAGGTGAACACTGAAGCTTTCTTT. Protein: CAWTGQVNTEAFF.

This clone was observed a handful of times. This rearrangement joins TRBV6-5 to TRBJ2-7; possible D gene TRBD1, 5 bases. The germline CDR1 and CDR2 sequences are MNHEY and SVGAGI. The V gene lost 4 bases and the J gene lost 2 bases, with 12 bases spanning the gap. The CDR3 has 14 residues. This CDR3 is CASSSTPTAYEQYF. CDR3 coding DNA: TGTGCCAGCAGTTCAACCCCGACAGCCTACGAGCAGTACTTC.

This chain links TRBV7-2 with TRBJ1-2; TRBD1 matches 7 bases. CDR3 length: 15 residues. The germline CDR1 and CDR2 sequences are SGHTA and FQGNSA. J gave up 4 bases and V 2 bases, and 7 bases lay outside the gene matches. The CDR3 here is CASSLLVQGIYGYTF. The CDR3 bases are TGTGCCAGCAGCTTACTGGTACAGGGGATCTATGGCTACACCTTC. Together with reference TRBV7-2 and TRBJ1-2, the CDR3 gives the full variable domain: GAGVSQSPSNKVTEKGKDVELRCDPISGHTALYWYRQSLGQGLEFLIYFQGNSAPDKSGLPSDRFSAERTGGSVSTLTIQRTQQEDSAVYLCASSLLVQGIYGYTFGSGTRLTVV.

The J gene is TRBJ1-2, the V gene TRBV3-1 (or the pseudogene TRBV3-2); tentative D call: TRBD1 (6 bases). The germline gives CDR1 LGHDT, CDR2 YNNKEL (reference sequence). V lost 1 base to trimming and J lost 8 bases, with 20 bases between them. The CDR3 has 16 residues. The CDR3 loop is CASSQGPPGLRGGYTF. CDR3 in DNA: TGTGCCAGCAGCCAAGGACCACCCGGCCTCAGGGGAGGCTACACCTTC.

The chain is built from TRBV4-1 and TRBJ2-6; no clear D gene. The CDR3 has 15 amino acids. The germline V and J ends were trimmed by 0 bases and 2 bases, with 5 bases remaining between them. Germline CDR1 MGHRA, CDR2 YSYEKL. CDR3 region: CASSQDFAGANVLTF. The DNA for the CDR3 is TGCGCCAGCAGCCAAGATTTCGCTGGGGCCAACGTCCTGACTTTC.

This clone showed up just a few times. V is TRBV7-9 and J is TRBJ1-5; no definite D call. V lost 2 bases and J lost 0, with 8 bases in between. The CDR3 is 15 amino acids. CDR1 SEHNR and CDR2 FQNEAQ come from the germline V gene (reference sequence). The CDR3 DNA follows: TGTGCCAGCAGCTTAACGACTTATAGCAATCAGCCCCAGCATTTT. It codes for CASSLTTYSNQPQHF.

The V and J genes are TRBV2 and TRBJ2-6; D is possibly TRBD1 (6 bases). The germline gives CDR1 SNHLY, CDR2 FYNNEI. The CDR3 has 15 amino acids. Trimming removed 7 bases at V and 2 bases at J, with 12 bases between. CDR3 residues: CASTKEGAGANVLTF. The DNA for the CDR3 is TGTGCCAGCACTAAAGAGGGGGCTGGGGCCAACGTCCTGACTTTC.

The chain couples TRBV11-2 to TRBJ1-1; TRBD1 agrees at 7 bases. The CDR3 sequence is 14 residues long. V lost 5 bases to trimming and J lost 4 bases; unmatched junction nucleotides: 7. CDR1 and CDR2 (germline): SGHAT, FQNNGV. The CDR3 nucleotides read TGTGCCAGCAGCGACACGCCAGGGGGCACTGAAGCTTTCTTT. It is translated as CASSDTPGGTEAFF.

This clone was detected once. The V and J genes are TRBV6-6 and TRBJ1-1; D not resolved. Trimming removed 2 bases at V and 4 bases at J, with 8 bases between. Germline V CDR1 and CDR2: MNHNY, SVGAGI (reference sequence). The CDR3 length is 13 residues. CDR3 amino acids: CASSYGRRTEAFF. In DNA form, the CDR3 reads TGTGCCAGCAGTTACGGCCGCCGCACTGAAGCTTTCTTT.

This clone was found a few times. CDR3 nucleotide sequence: TGTGCCAGCAGCCCCGGAGGGGCTGGCTACGAGCAGTACTTC. This codes for CASSPGGAGYEQYF. V usage is TRBV11-1 and J usage is TRBJ2-7; D is possibly TRBD2 (6 bases). The CDR3 contains 14 residues. Trimming pared 5 bases from V and 3 bases from J, leaving 14 bases between. Germline CDR1 SGHAT, CDR2 FQDESV (reference sequence).

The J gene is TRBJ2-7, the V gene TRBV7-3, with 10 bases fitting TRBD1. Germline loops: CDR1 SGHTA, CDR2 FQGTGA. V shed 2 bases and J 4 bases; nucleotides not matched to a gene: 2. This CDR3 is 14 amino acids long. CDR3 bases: TGTGCCAGCAGCTTAGGGGGACAGGGGTACGAGCAGTACTTC. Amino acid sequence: CASSLGGQGYEQYF.

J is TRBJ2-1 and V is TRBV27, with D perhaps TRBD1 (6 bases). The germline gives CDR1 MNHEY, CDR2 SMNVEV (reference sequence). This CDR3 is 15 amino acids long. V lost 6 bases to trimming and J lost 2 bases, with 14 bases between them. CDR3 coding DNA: TGTGCCAGCAGCCCCGGGACAAGTACCTACAATGAGCAGTTCTTC. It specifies CASSPGTSTYNEQFF.

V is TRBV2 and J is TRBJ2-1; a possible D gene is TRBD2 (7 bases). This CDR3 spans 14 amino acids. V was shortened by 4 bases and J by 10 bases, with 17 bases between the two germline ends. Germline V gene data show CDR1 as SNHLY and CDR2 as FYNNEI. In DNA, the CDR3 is TGTGCCAGCAGTGGAGGAGGGGGGACTATCGAGCAGTTCTTC. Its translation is CASSGGGGTIEQFF.

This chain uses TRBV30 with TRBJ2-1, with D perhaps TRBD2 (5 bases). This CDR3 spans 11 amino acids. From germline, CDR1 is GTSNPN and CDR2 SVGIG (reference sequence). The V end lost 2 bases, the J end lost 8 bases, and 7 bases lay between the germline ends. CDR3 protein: CAWSNGDEQFF. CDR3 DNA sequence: TGTGCCTGGAGTAACGGGGATGAGCAGTTCTTC.

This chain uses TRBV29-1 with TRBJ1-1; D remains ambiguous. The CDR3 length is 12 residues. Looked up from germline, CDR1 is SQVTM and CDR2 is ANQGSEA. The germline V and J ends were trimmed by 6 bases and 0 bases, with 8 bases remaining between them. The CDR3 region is CSVATVNTEAFF. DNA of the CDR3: TGCAGCGTCGCTACAGTGAACACTGAAGCTTTCTTT.

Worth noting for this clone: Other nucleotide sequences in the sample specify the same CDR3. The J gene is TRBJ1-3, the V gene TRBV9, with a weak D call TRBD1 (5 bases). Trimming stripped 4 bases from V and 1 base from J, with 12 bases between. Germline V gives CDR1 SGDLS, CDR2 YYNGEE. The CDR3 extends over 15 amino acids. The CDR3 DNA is TGTGCCAGCAGCCCCCAAAAGGGGTCTGGAAACACCATATATTTT. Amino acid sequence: CASSPQKGSGNTIYF.

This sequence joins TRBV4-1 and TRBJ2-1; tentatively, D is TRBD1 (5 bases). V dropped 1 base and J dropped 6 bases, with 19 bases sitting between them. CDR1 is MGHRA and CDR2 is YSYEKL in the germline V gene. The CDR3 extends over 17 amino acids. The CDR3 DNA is TGCGCCAGCAGCCAAGCAGTCCAGGGAATGGTAATCAATGAGCAGTTCTTC. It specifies CASSQAVQGMVINEQFF.